Described below is a single TCR beta chain sequence and its context. This CDR3 contains 13 residues. Deletions cut 4 bases from V and 4 bases from J, with 11 bases between. CDR1 is SGHRS and CDR2 is YFSETQ in the germline V gene. The data originate from a study of blood T cell repertoires in COVID-19. Across the study: Donors in the United States, Italy and Spain gave samples during acute or convalescent COVID-19. Nucleic acid was either cDNA or gDNA, and it came from T cells, B-cell-depleted T cells, or PBMCs.

Original data processing: Reference gene primer amplification yielded estimated nucleated cell counts. Measured with immunoSEQ multiplex PCR; TCRdb has only the in-frame clones, and not every one. That table furnishes V, J and clone size, whereas the DNA furnished D and trimming. Of approximately 64,000 clones in the sample, over 65% were seen once. The chain combines TRBV5-1 with TRBJ1-2; TRBD1 is a possible D gene (6 bases). Input material: peripheral blood. This TCR came from a woman in her seventies with acute or convalescent COVID-19. The CDR3 DNA sequence: TGCGCCAGCAGCCCCGGGACACCCTATGGCTACACCTTC. Its protein product is CASSPGTPYGYTF.